This T cell receptor (beta chain) originates from a study of identical twins. Study conclusions and caveats: A partial confounding effect on zero-insertion analyses could come from invariant MAIT and iNKT cells. Within monozygotic twins, out-of-frame TCR alpha sharing was underestimated by the models.

Healthy Caucasians made up all donors. The germline CDR1 and CDR2 sequences are KGHDR and SFDVKD. The ends lost 4 bases at V and 6 bases at J; junction bases unmatched: 8. This CDR3 spans 16 amino acids. As for this clonotype: Its target is not known.

TCRdb recomputed calls from the 5' RACE reads with MiXCR, one row per CDR3 protein. There are around 220,000 distinct CDR3 sequences in the sample; over 11% occur only once, and around 8.3% lies in the top ten. This sequence was found in a woman under 30 in good health. The material sequenced was memory (CD45RO+) T cells sorted from blood. The chain links TRBV24-1 to TRBJ2-1; TRBD1 agrees at 10 bases. The CDR3 region is CATSEAGTGAFNEQFF. CDR3 bases: TGTGCCACCAGTGAGGCCGGGACAGGGGCCTTCAATGAGCAGTTCTTC.